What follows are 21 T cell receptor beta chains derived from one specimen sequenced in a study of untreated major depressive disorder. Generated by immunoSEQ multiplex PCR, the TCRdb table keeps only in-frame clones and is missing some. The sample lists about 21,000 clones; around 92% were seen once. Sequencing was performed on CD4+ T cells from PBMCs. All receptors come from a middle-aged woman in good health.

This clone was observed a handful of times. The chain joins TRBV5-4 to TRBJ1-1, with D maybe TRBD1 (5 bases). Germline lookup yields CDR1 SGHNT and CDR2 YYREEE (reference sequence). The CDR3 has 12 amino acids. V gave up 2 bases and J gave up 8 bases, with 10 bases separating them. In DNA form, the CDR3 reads TGTGCCAGCAGCTTCAGGGTATCGGAAGCTTTCTTT. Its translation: CASSFRVSEAFF.

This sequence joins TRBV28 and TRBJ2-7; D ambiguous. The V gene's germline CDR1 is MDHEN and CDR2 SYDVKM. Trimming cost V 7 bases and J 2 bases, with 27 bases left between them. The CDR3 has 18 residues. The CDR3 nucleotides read TGTGCCAGCACCCCAGGTGGCAGTAAGGGTCCTAAGGCCTACGAGCAGTACTTC. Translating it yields CASTPGGSKGPKAYEQYF.

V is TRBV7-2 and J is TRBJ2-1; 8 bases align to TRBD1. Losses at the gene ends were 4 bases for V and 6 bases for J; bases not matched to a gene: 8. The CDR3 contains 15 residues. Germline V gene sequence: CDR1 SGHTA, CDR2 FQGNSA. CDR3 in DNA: TGTGCCAGCAGCTCCGATACCAGGGGGCGCAATGAGCAGTTCTTC. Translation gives CASSSDTRGRNEQFF.

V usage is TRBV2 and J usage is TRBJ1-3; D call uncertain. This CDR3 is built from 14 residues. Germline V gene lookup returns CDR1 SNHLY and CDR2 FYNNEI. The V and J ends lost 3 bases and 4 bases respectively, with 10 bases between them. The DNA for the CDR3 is TGTGCCAGCAGTGATGTGGGTTACGGAAACACCATATATTTT. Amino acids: CASSDVGYGNTIYF.

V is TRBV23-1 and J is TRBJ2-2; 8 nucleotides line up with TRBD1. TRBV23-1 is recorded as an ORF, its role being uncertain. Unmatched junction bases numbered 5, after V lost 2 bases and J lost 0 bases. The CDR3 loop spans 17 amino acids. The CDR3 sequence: CASSQPTGGTNTGELFF. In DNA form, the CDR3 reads TGCGCCAGCAGTCAACCCACAGGGGGTACGAACACCGGGGAGCTGTTTTTT.

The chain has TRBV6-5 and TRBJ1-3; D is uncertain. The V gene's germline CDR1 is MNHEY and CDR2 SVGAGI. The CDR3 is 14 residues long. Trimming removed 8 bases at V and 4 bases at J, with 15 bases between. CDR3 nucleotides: TGTGCCAGCGGGATCAAATCACCCGGAAACACCATATATTTT. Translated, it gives CASGIKSPGNTIYF.

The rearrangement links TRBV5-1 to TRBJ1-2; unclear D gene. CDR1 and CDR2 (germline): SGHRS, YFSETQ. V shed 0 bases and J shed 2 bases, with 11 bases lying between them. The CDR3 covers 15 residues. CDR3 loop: CASSLEVRENYGYTF. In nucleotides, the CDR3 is TGCGCCAGCAGCTTGGAGGTACGGGAAAACTATGGCTACACCTTC. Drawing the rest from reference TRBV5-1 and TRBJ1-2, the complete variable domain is KAGVTQTPRYLIKTRGQQVTLSCSPISGHRSVSWYQQTPGQGLQFLFEYFSETQRNKGNFPGRFSGRQFSNSRSEMNVSTLELGDSALYLCASSLEVRENYGYTFGSGTRLTVV.

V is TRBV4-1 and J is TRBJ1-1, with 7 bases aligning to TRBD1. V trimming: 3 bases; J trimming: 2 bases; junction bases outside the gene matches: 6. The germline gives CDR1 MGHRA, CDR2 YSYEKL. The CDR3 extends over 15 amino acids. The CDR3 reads CASSHPQGGNTEAFF. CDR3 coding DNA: TGCGCCAGCAGCCATCCTCAGGGGGGAAACACTGAAGCTTTCTTT.

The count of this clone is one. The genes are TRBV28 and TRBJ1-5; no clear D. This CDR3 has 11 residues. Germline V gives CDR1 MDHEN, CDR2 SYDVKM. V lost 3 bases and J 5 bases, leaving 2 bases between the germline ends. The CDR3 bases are TGTGCCAGCAGTTTTGATCAGCCCCAGCATTTT. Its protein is CASSFDQPQHF.

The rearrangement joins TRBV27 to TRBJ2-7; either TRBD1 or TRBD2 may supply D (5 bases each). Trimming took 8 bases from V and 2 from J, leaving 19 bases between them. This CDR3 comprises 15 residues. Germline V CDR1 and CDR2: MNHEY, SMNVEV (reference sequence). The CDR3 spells CASCILSGTTYEQYF. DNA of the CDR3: TGTGCCAGCTGTATCCTTTCCGGGACCACCTACGAGCAGTACTTC.

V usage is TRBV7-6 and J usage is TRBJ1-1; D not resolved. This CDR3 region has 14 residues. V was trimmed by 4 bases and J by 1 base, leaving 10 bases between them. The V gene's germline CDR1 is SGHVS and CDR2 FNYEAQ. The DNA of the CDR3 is TGTGCCAGCAGCTCGGGGTCGCCGAACACTGAAGCTTTCTTT. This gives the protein CASSSGSPNTEAFF.

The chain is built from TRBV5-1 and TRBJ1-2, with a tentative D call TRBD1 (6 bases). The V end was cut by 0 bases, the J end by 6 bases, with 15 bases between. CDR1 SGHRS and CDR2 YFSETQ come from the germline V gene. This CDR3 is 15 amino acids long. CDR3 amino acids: CASSLVDSVRDGYTF. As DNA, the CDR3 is TGCGCCAGCAGCTTGGTGGACAGCGTAAGAGATGGCTACACCTTC.

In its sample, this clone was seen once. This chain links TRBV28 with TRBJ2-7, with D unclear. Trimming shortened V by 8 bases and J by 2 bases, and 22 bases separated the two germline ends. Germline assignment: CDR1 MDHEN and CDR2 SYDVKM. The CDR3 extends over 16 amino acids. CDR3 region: CASCPQDWKATYEQYF. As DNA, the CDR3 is TGTGCCAGCTGCCCACAAGACTGGAAGGCCACCTACGAGCAGTACTTC.

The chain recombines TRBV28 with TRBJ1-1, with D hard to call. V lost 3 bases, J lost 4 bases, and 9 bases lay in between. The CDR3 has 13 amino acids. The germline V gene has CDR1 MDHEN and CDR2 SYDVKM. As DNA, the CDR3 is TGTGCCAGCAGTTTGTTCGGCCTCACTGAAGCTTTCTTT. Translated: CASSLFGLTEAFF.

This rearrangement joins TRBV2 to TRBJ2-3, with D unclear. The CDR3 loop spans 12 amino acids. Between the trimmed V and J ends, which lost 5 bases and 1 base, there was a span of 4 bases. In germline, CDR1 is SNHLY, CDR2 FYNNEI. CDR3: CASSQGTDTQYF. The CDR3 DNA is TGTGCCAGCAGTCAGGGCACAGATACGCAGTATTTT. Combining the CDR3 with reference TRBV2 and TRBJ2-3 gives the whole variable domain EPEVTQTPSHQVTQMGQEVILRCVPISNHLYFYWYRQILGQKVEFLVSFYNNEISEKSEIFDDQFSVERPDGSNFTLKIRSTKLEDSAMYFCASSQGTDTQYFGPGTRLTVL.

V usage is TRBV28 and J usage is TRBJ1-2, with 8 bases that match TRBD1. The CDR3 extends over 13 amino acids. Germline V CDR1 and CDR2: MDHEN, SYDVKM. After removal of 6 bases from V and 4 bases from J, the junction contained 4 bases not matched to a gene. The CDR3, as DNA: TGTGCCAGCAGCGAGGGACAGGCCTATGGCTACACCTTC. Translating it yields CASSEGQAYGYTF.

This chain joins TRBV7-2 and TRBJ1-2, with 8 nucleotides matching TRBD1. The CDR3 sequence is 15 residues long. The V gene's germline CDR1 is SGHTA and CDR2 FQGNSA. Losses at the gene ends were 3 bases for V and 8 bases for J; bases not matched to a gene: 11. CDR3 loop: CASSFGQGALRGYTF. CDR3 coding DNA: TGTGCCAGCAGCTTTGGGCAGGGGGCCCTCAGGGGCTACACCTTC.

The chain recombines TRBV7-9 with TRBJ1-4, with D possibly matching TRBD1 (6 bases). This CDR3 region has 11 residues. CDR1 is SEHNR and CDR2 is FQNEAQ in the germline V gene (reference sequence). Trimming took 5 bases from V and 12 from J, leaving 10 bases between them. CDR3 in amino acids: CASSGYRELFF. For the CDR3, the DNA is TGTGCCAGCAGCGGGTACAGGGAACTGTTTTTT.

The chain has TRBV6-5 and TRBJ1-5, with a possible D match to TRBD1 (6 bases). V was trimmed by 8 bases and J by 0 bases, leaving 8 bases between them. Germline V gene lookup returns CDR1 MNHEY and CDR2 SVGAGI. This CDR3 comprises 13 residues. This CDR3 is CASATGSNQPQHF. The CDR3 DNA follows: TGTGCCAGCGCGACAGGTAGCAATCAGCCCCAGCATTTT.

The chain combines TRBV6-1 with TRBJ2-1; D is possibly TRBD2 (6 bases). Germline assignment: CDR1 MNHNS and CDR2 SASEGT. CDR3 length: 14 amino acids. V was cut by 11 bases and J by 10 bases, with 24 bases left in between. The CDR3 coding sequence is TGTGCCGGTAACCGGGACCTTAACGGAGGGGAGCAGTTCTTC. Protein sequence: CAGNRDLNGGEQFF.

DNA of the CDR3: TGCGCCAGCAGCCTCCAACCTAGCGGGGGCACAGATACGCAGTATTTT. It yields the protein CASSLQPSGGTDTQYF. V and J are TRBV4-1 and TRBJ2-3; 9 bases are a match to TRBD2. Looked up from germline, CDR1 is MGHRA and CDR2 is YSYEKL. The CDR3 loop spans 16 amino acids. The trim removed 4 bases at V and 1 base at J, leaving 6 bases unmatched.